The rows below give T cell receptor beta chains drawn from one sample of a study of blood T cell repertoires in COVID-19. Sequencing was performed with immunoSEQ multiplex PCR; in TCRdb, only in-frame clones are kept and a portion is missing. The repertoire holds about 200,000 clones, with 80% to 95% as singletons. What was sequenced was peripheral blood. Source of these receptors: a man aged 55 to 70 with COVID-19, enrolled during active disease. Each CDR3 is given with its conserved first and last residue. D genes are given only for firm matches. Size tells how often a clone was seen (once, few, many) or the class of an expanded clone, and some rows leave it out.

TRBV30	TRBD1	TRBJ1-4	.	TGTGCCTTCAACACAGGGGGCTTCTACGAAAAACTGTTTTTT	CAFNTGGFYEKLFF
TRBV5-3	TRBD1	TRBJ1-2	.	TGTGCCAGAAGGACAGGGTATGGCTACACCTTC	CARRTGYGYTF
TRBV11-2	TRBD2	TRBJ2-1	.	TGTGCCAGCAGCCGACTAGCGGGGGACCGTGAGCAGTTCTTC	CASSRLAGDREQFF
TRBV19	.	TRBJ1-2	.	TGTGCCAGTAGTATAGACAGGGGTCGAAGCTATGGCTACACCTTC	CASSIDRGRSYGYTF
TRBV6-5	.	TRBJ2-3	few	TGTGCCAGCACCAGGGACTTACCAAGCACAGATACGCAGTATTTT	CASTRDLPSTDTQYF
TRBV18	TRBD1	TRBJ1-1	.	TGTGCCAGCGCGAAAAGACAGGGTAACCCCCCTGAAGCTTTCTTT	CASAKRQGNPPEAFF
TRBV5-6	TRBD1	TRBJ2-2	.	TGTGCCAGCAGCTTGCGTCCCGGGACAGGGACGAACACCGGGGAGCTGTTTTTT	CASSLRPGTGTNTGELFF
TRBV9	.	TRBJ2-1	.	TGTGCCAGCAGCGTAGGGGCCCCCTCCTACAATGAGCAGTTCTTC	CASSVGAPSYNEQFF
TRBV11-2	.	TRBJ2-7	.	TGTGCCAGCAGCTTAGGCCGGGGGGAGCAGTACTTC	CASSLGRGEQYF
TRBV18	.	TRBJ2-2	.	TGTGCCAGCTCACCACCTAACACCGGAGGCACCGGGGAGCTGTTTTTT	CASSPPNTGGTGELFF
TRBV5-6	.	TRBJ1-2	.	TGTGCCAGCAGCCAGGGAAACCCCTATGGCTACACCTTC	CASSQGNPYGYTF
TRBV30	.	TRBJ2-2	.	TGTGCCTGGAGCGGCGGGATCCGCGGGGAGCTGTTTTTT	CAWSGGIRGELFF
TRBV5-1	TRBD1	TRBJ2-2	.	TGCGCCAGCAGCTTCGGACAGGGGTTTATTGCCGGGGAGCTGTTTTTT	CASSFGQGFIAGELFF
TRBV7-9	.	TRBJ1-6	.	TGTGCCAGCAGCCATCGCACGGGAAATTCACCCCTCCACTTT	CASSHRTGNSPLHF
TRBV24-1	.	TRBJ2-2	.	TGTGCCACCAGTGATGGAGGGGGCGGAGAGCTGTTTTTT	CATSDGGGGELFF